The 4 T cell receptor beta chains below all came from one sample that was sequenced in a study of blood T cells in healthy people across ages. A second roughly 6 to 11 cycle PCR used barcoded and J-beta primers. A single record per CDR3 protein comes from TCRdb applying MiXCR to the 5' RACE reads. The sample lists approximately 1,700,000 distinct CDR3 sequences; 39% were seen once. The source material was blood. Every receptor here comes from a human donor in good health.

Comments on this clonotype: A read error may account for a junction end that differs from germline. The V call is TRBV9, the J call TRBJ2-5; D gene uncertain. The end of the DNA aligns better with TRBJ2-7, so the J call may be wrong. Germline assignment: CDR1 SGDLS and CDR2 YYNGEE. The CDR3 consists of 13 residues. The CDR3 sequence: CVSSVDLAREQYF. The CDR3 DNA reads TGTGTCAGCAGCGTAGACCTGGCTCGCGAGCAGTACTTC.

The gene calls are TRBV10-3 and TRBJ2-2, with TRBD1 matching 10 bases. Trimming took 6 bases from V and 0 from J; bases not matched to a gene: 1. Germline loops: CDR1 ENHRY, CDR2 SYGVKD. The CDR3 has 15 amino acids. CDR3 coding DNA: TGTGCCATCAGCGGACAGGGGGCGAACACCGGGGAGCTGTTTTTT. Its translation: CAISGQGANTGELFF.

The genes are TRBV12-3 or TRBV12-4 and TRBJ1-1; D possibly corresponds to TRBD1 (5 bases). The ends were cut back, 0 bases at V and 2 bases at J, with 13 bases in the middle. CDR3 length equals 16 residues. CDR3 bases: TGTGCCAGCAGTTTAGCAGCCAGGAGGGGTAACACTGAAGCTTTCTTT. It encodes CASSLAARRGNTEAFF.

About this clonotype itself: The missing conserved phenylalanine or tryptophan at the end of this CDR3 makes a read error likely. V is TRBV4-1 and J is TRBJ2-1, with 10 positions matching TRBD2. The CDR3 is 15 residues long. CDR1 is MGHRA and CDR2 is YSYEKL in the germline V gene. The ends lost 2 bases at V and 4 bases at J; junction bases unmatched: 2. As DNA, the CDR3 is TGCGCCAGCAGCCAACCGGGACTAGCGTACAATGAGCAGTTCGTC. This translates into CASSQPGLAYNEQFV.